This TCR beta chain appears in the sequencing data of a study of blood T cell repertoires in COVID-19. Study as a whole: COVID-19 samples collected from the United States, Italy and Spain covered acute and convalescent phases. From T cells, B-cell-depleted T cells, or PBMCs came the material, which was cDNA or gDNA.

In the study's own analysis: Amplified reference gene primers provided the basis for estimating nucleated cell counts. Sequencing was performed with immunoSEQ multiplex PCR; in TCRdb, only in-frame clones are kept and a portion is missing. For V, J and clone size, that table is used; D and trimming come from the DNA. The data show approximately 300,000 clones, approximately 90% seen once. Trimming cost V 6 bases and J 9 bases, with 15 bases left between them. The germline gives CDR1 MNHEY, CDR2 SVGAGI. CDR3 length: 14 amino acids. This rearrangement joins TRBV6-5 to TRBJ1-6; D ambiguous. This clonotype originated in a man aged 25-40 years with acute or convalescent COVID-19. Sequencing input: peripheral blood. The CDR3 sequence: CASRPPRIGSPLHF. CDR3 nucleotide sequence: TGTGCCAGCAGACCACCGAGGATAGGTTCACCCCTCCACTTT.